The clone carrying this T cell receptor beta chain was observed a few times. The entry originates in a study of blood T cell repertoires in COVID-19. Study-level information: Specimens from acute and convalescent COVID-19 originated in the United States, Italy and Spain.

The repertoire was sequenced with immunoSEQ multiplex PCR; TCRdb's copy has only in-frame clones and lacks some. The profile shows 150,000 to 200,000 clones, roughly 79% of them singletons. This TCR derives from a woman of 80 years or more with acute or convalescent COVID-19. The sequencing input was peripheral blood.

The CDR3 region has the DNA TGTGCCAGCAGTTACGTGGCAGGTGAGACCCAGTACTTC. The encoded protein is CASSYVAGETQYF. J is TRBJ2-5 and V is TRBV6-2 or TRBV6-3; D not resolved. This CDR3 is 13 amino acids long. Trimming took 2 bases from V and 5 from J, leaving 9 bases between them. Germline loops: CDR1 MNHEY, CDR2 SVGEGT.